The 26 T cell receptor beta chains presented below share a single source sample, sequenced in a study of blood T cell repertoires in COVID-19. The table came from immunoSEQ multiplex PCR; TCRdb's copy has only in-frame clones and leaves some out. The sample carries a few hundred thousand clones, 70% to 90% recorded once. Sequencing was done on a sample of peripheral blood. All receptors come from a woman aged 25 to 45 with active or convalescent COVID-19.

This rearrangement joins TRBV4-1 to TRBJ2-1; no clear D. The CDR3 extends over 18 amino acids. Deletions cut 1 base from V and 8 bases from J, with 24 bases between. Germline CDR1 and CDR2: MGHRA and YSYEKL. The chain's CDR3 is CASSQGDSSSDFPHEQFF. Written as DNA, the CDR3 is TGCGCCAGCAGCCAAGGAGATAGCTCTTCGGATTTCCCCCATGAGCAGTTCTTC.

This clone was seen a few times. This chain links TRBV5-1 with TRBJ1-1; D uncertain. The germline V gene encodes CDR1 SGHRS and CDR2 YFSETQ. The CDR3 loop spans 13 amino acids. Deletions cut 4 bases from V and 1 base from J, with 8 bases between. The CDR3 spells CASSLSTNTEAFF. For the CDR3, the DNA is TGCGCCAGCAGCCTAAGCACGAACACTGAAGCTTTCTTT.

This clone came up once. The chain has TRBV19 and TRBJ1-5; no clear D gene. CDR3 length: 14 amino acids. The germline CDR1 and CDR2 sequences are LNHDA and SQIVND (reference sequence). V lost 4 bases, J lost 4 bases, and 11 bases lay in between. This chain's CDR3 is CASSSMGLNQPQHF. The CDR3 region has the DNA TGTGCCAGTAGTAGTATGGGCCTGAATCAGCCCCAGCATTTT.

This chain links TRBV6-2 or TRBV6-3 with TRBJ2-3; tentative D call: TRBD1 (6 bases). CDR3 length equals 17 residues. Germline V gene lookup returns CDR1 MNHEY and CDR2 SVGEGT. Trimming shortened V by 2 bases and J by 1 base, and 16 bases separated the two germline ends. In DNA form, the CDR3 reads TGTGCCAGCAGTTACAAGGGCGGCAGGGGAGGCACAGATACGCAGTATTTT. Translating gives CASSYKGGRGGTDTQYF.

This rearrangement joins TRBV5-6 to TRBJ2-3; TRBD1 might be the D (5 bases). Trimming cost V 0 bases and J 0 bases, with 11 bases left between them. This CDR3 spans 16 amino acids. The germline V gene has CDR1 SGHDT and CDR2 YYEEEE. CDR3 DNA sequence: TGTGCCAGCAGCTTGGATACGGCAGGGAGCACAGATACGCAGTATTTT. It codes for CASSLDTAGSTDTQYF.

The chain links TRBV6-5 to TRBJ2-3, with 8 bases identical to TRBD2. This CDR3 has 14 residues. Germline loops: CDR1 MNHEY, CDR2 SVGAGI. With 6 bases clipped from V and 5 bases from J, the junction kept 7 bases outside the gene matches. The CDR3 spells CASSPRGDRDTQYF. In DNA, the CDR3 is TGTGCCAGCAGCCCGCGGGGGGACCGAGATACGCAGTATTTT.

This clone was counted once. The chain uses TRBV6-2 or TRBV6-3 and TRBJ1-5, with D unclear. This CDR3 contains 14 residues. The germline CDR1 and CDR2 sequences are MNHEY and SVGEGT. Trimming pared 0 bases from V and 5 bases from J, leaving 8 bases between. The CDR3 nucleotides read TGTGCCAGCAGTTACTCTTTCCCTTATCAGCCCCAGCATTTT. Translating gives CASSYSFPYQPQHF.

V is TRBV9 and J is TRBJ1-3, with unresolved D. Per germline, CDR1 SGDLS and CDR2 YYNGEE. The CDR3 extends over 15 amino acids. Trimming shortened V by 4 bases and J by 0 bases, and 11 bases separated the two germline ends. The CDR3 here is CASSLRANSGNTIYF. In nucleotides, the CDR3 is TGTGCCAGCAGCCTTAGAGCTAACTCTGGAAACACCATATATTTT. Full variable domain (rest looked up from reference TRBV9 and TRBJ1-3): DSGVTQTPKHLITATGQRVTLRCSPRSGDLSVYWYQQSLDQGLQFLIQYYNGEERAKGNILERFSAQQFPDLHSELNLSSLELGDSALYFCASSLRANSGNTIYFGEGSWLTVV.

With regard to this clone: The junction does not match germline at one end; this may be a read error. The chain has TRBV12-3 or TRBV12-4 and TRBJ1-2; 8 bases line up with TRBD1. This CDR3 spans 13 amino acids. CDR3: CASSLPQGAVPSF. CDR3 DNA: TGTGCCAGCAGTTTACCCCAGGGGGCCGTACCCTCCTTC.

This clone occurred a few times. The V gene is TRBV4-2, the J gene TRBJ2-7; TRBD1 matches 7 bases. V shed 4 bases, J shed 0 bases, and the junction held 6 bases outside the gene matches. Germline-derived CDR1 and CDR2 are LGHNA and YNFKEQ. The CDR3 consists of 15 residues. The CDR3 here is CASSLLSGGSYEQYF. For the CDR3, the DNA is TGTGCCAGCAGCCTCTTGTCAGGGGGCTCCTACGAGCAGTACTTC.

The chain employs TRBV27 and TRBJ1-5; D is perhaps TRBD1 (5 bases). The V end lost 6 bases, the J end lost 2 bases, and 11 bases lay between the germline ends. CDR1 and CDR2 (germline): MNHEY, SMNVEV (reference sequence). The CDR3 contains 14 residues. This CDR3 reads CASSGGSGNQPQHF. As DNA, the CDR3 is TGTGCCAGCAGCGGGGGGAGCGGCAATCAGCCCCAGCATTTT.

The rearrangement uses TRBV6-1 and TRBJ2-1, with TRBD1 matching over 12 bases. Losses at the gene ends were 2 bases for V and 8 bases for J; bases not matched to a gene: 10. This CDR3 spans 17 amino acids. Germline V gives CDR1 MNHNS, CDR2 SASEGT. The CDR3 region has the DNA TGTGCCAGCAGTGAATCTGTGGGACAGGGGGCAGTTGATGAGCAGTTCTTC. This codes for CASSESVGQGAVDEQFF.

V is TRBV19 and J is TRBJ1-6; weak D call: TRBD1 (5 bases). Germline V lookup: CDR1 LNHDA, CDR2 SQIVND (reference sequence). The CDR3 length is 14 residues. V gave up 6 bases and J gave up 8 bases, with 14 bases separating them. The CDR3 DNA reads TGTGCCAGTAGCCCGGGGGAAAGGTATTCACCCCTCCACTTT. It translates to CASSPGERYSPLHF.

The chain is built from TRBV23-1 and TRBJ2-6, with TRBD2 identical over 9 bases. TRBV23-1 is filed as an ORF, its function uncertain. J was trimmed by 0 bases and V by 3 bases; bases with no gene match: 12. This CDR3 has 20 amino acids. For the CDR3, the DNA is TGCGCCAGCAGTCACCCAGACTCTAGCGGGGCACACTCTGGGGCCAACGTCCTGACTTTC. This translates into CASSHPDSSGAHSGANVLTF.

The chain combines TRBV19 with TRBJ1-5; 10 bases align to TRBD1. This CDR3 spans 20 amino acids. The V gene's germline CDR1 is LNHDA and CDR2 SQIVND (reference sequence). V lost 6 bases to trimming and J lost 7 bases; unmatched junction nucleotides: 24. DNA of the CDR3: TGTGCCAGTAGCTACATCCCGGGACAGGGGAAGGGCGGGGGGAGACAGCCCCAGCATTTT. This codes for CASSYIPGQGKGGGRQPQHF. Together with reference TRBV19 and TRBJ1-5, the CDR3 gives the full variable domain: DGGITQSPKYLFRKEGQNVTLSCEQNLNHDAMYWYRQDPGQGLRLIYYSQIVNDFQKGDIAEGYSVSREKKESFPLTVTSAQKNPTAFYLCASSYIPGQGKGGGRQPQHFGDGTRLSIL.

The V and J genes are TRBV4-1 and TRBJ2-1; 8 nucleotides agree with TRBD1. This CDR3 spans 18 amino acids. Germline CDR1 is MGHRA and CDR2 is YSYEKL. V shed 2 bases, J shed 3 bases, and the junction held 12 bases outside the gene matches. In nucleotides, the CDR3 is TGCGCCAGCAGCCAACTACCGATCGACAGGGGCCTCTACAATGAGCAGTTCTTC. Translating gives CASSQLPIDRGLYNEQFF.

V is TRBV6-5 and J is TRBJ1-1; 10 bases map to TRBD1. The CDR3 runs 14 residues. CDR1 and CDR2 from the germline V gene are MNHEY and SVGAGI. With 7 bases clipped from V and 4 bases from J, the junction kept 6 bases outside the gene matches. The CDR3 protein is CASTQGQGVTEAFF. The CDR3 nucleotides are TGTGCCAGCACCCAAGGACAGGGGGTCACTGAAGCTTTCTTT.

The chain is built from TRBV12-3 or TRBV12-4 and TRBJ1-2; D not certain. Trimming removed 6 bases at V and 4 bases at J, with 12 bases between. The CDR3 sequence is 13 residues long. The CDR3 spells CASSGERAYGYTF. The CDR3 nucleotides are TGTGCCAGCAGCGGCGAGAGGGCCTATGGCTACACCTTC.

V gene TRBV7-2 combines with J gene TRBJ2-4; no clear D. Trimming took off 4 bases at V and 7 bases at J, with 17 bases between the two ends. The CDR3 spans 15 residues. Germline V gives CDR1 SGHTA, CDR2 FQGNSA. The CDR3 DNA is TGTGCCAGCAGCTCGGAGCCCCTTGTCAATAACATTCAGTACTTC. This encodes CASSSEPLVNNIQYF.

This clone was observed a handful of times. J is TRBJ2-1 and V is TRBV7-3, with D perhaps TRBD2 (6 bases). This CDR3 spans 16 amino acids. Trimming left V 5 bases short and J 6 bases short, with 20 bases between. Germline-derived CDR1 and CDR2 are SGHTA and FQGTGA. CDR3 sequence: CASSPKPTSMVNEQFF. For the CDR3, the DNA is TGTGCCAGCAGCCCTAAACCGACTAGTATGGTCAATGAGCAGTTCTTC.

A note on this clone: An end of the junction differs from the germline gene, which may be a read error. The chain joins TRBV19 to TRBJ1-4, with 11 bases lining up with TRBD1. The CDR3 spans 15 residues. From germline, CDR1 is LNHDA and CDR2 SQIVND (reference sequence). The CDR3 here is CASSIGGTGGEKLFF. The CDR3 nucleotides are TGTGCCAGTAGCATAGGCGGGACAGGGGGTGAAAAACTGTTTTTT.

The chain couples TRBV2 to TRBJ2-1; TRBD2 agrees at 11 bases. Germline V gene lookup returns CDR1 SNHLY and CDR2 FYNNEI. Losses at the gene ends were 6 bases for V and 9 bases for J; bases not matched to a gene: 10. The CDR3 contains 15 residues. CDR3 in DNA: TGTGCCAGCAGAACACTAGCGGGGGTGTTTCTTGAGCAGTTCTTC. Translation gives CASRTLAGVFLEQFF. The entire variable domain, with the rest obtained from reference TRBV2 and TRBJ2-1, is as follows: EPEVTQTPSHQVTQMGQEVILRCVPISNHLYFYWYRQILGQKVEFLVSFYNNEISEKSEIFDDQFSVERPDGSNFTLKIRSTKLEDSAMYFCASRTLAGVFLEQFFGPGTRLTVL.

The V call is TRBV6-6, the J call TRBJ1-2, with D tentatively TRBD1 (5 bases). V dropped 7 bases and J dropped 6 bases, with 15 bases sitting between them. Per germline, CDR1 MNHNY and CDR2 SVGAGI (reference sequence). There are 13 residues in the CDR3. CDR3 in DNA: TGTGCCAGCATCCCTCTGGGGGGGAATGGCTACACCTTC. Translated, it gives CASIPLGGNGYTF.

This clone has just one count. The V call is TRBV7-6, the J call TRBJ2-7; 7 positions agree with TRBD1. The junction had 6 bases not matched to a gene; V was cut back by 4 bases and J by 6 bases. This CDR3 has 13 amino acids. Germline CDR1 reads SGHVS; CDR2 reads FNYEAQ. The CDR3 sequence: CASSSSTGAEQYF. CDR3 bases: TGTGCCAGCAGCTCGTCCACAGGGGCCGAGCAGTACTTC.

The V and J genes are TRBV7-9 and TRBJ1-2; the match to TRBD1 covers 9 bases. V lost 6 bases to trimming and J lost 8 bases; unmatched junction nucleotides: 7. Germline assignment: CDR1 SEHNR and CDR2 FQNEAQ (reference sequence). The CDR3 is 13 amino acids. The CDR3 DNA reads TGTGCCAGCAGTCGGGACAGGGATACGGGCTACACCTTC. It translates to CASSRDRDTGYTF.

Only a few counts were recorded for this clone. J is TRBJ1-6 and V is TRBV2, with TRBD1 identical over 7 bases. Germline CDR1 reads SNHLY; CDR2 reads FYNNEI. J was trimmed by 4 bases and V by 4 bases; bases with no gene match: 4. The CDR3 sequence is 15 residues long. In nucleotides, the CDR3 is TGTGCCAGCAGTGGCGGGACAGCGTATAATTCACCCCTCCACTTT. It translates to CASSGGTAYNSPLHF.